This TCR beta chain was captured in a study of T cell responses to AZD1222 COVID-19 vaccine. Study observations and caveats: With two AZD1222 doses given, Spike-specific TCR breadth and depth both rose. In all cases, repertoires were sampled only after the peak T cell response.

CDR3 size: 15 residues. V lost 1 base, J lost 7 bases, and 14 bases lay in between. From germline, CDR1 is SGHTA and CDR2 FQGNSA. About this clone: Its target is unknown.

Clones were read by immunoSEQ multiplex PCR, and TCRdb kept only the in-frame ones, dropping some. Among around 180,000 clones listed, 75% to 95% were seen once. This chain connects TRBV7-2 to TRBJ2-1, with D possibly TRBD1 on 6 matching bases. This TCR came from an adult in good health. The sequencing here drew on peripheral blood, taken on day 0 of AZD1222 vaccination. The CDR3 spells CASSLGWGPGNEQFF. As DNA, the CDR3 is TGTGCCAGCAGCTTAGGTTGGGGGCCTGGGAATGAGCAGTTCTTC.